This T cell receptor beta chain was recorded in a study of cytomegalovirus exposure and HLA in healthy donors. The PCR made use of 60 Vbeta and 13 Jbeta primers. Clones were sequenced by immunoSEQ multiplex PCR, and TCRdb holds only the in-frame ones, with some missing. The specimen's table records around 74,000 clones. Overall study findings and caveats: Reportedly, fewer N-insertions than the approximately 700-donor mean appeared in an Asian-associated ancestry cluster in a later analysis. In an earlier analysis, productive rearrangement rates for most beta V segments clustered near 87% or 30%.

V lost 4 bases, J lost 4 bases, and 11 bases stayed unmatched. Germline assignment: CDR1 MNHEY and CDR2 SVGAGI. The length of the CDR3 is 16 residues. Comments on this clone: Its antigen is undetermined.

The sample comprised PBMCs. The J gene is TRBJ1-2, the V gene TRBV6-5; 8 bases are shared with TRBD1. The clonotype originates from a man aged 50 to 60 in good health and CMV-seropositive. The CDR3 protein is CASSLDPGTGAYGYTF. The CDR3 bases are TGTGCCAGCAGTTTGGACCCCGGGACAGGAGCCTATGGCTACACCTTC.